This T cell receptor (beta chain) was captured by sequencing in a study of OX40 agonist ivuxolimab in advanced cancers. Assay used: immunoSEQ multiplex PCR; TCRdb lists only in-frame clones, some missing. This sample yields approximately 17,000 clones, of which 70% to 85% are seen a single time; around 15% belongs to the top ten. Within the sample, this clone is medium-sized. Anyone with autoimmune disease history or systemic immunosuppression was excluded. This CDR3 has 14 residues. V was cut by 0 bases and J by 1 base, with 6 bases left in between. CDR1 LNHDA and CDR2 SQIVND come from the germline V gene (reference sequence).

This material consisted of CD4+ or CD8+ T cells sorted from blood, taken in a trial of the OX40 agonist ivuxolimab. This TCR derives from an adult with an advanced solid tumor such as melanoma, head and neck, liver or kidney cancer. The chain has TRBV19 and TRBJ1-1; D not certain. CDR3 bases: TGTGCCAGTAGTATAGATGCGGGGAACACTGAAGCTTTCTTT. Its protein product is CASSIDAGNTEAFF.